A selection of T cell receptor beta chains follows, all from one sample in a study of PD-L1 blockade in urothelial cancer. Generated by immunoSEQ multiplex PCR, the TCRdb table keeps only in-frame clones and is missing some. The sample holds tens of thousands of clones, about 86% seen once. Sequences were derived from PBMCs, sampled around atezolizumab (anti-PD-L1) treatment. The receptors here all came from a man in his fifties or sixties with urothelial cancer. CDR3s include the opening cysteine and the closing phenylalanine or tryptophan. D genes are given only for firm matches. Part of the rows lack a size; the others show once, few, many or a class for expanded clones.

d_call: -; v_call: TRBV6-1; j_call: TRBJ1-2; cdr3_length: 13; clone_size: few; cdr3_aa: CASNGHLTYGYTF; cdr3_nt: TGTGCCAGCAACGGACACCTCACCTATGGCTACACCTTC
d_call: TRBD1; v_call: TRBV10-3; j_call: TRBJ2-7; cdr3_length: 16; clone_size: -; cdr3_aa: CAISESGQGGIYEQYF; cdr3_nt: TGTGCCATCAGTGAGTCCGGACAGGGGGGGATCTACGAGCAGTACTTC
d_call: -; v_call: TRBV4-2; j_call: TRBJ2-7; cdr3_length: 13; clone_size: -; cdr3_aa: CASSQDLAGEQYF; cdr3_nt: TGTGCCAGCAGCCAAGATCTCGCGGGCGAGCAGTACTTC
d_call: TRBD1; v_call: TRBV5-1; j_call: TRBJ1-6; cdr3_length: 16; clone_size: -; cdr3_aa: CASSKGTGDYNSPLHF; cdr3_nt: TGCGCCAGCAGCAAAGGGACAGGGGACTATAATTCACCCCTCCACTTT
d_call: TRBD1; v_call: TRBV5-1; j_call: TRBJ2-5; cdr3_length: 15; clone_size: -; cdr3_aa: CASSAQGAPRETQYF; cdr3_nt: TGCGCCAGCAGCGCGCAGGGGGCGCCTCGGGAGACCCAGTACTTC
d_call: TRBD2; v_call: TRBV4-1; j_call: TRBJ2-7; cdr3_length: 15; clone_size: -; cdr3_aa: CASSHPGTSGYEQYF; cdr3_nt: TGCGCCAGCAGCCATCCCGGGACTAGCGGGTACGAGCAGTACTTC
d_call: TRBD2; v_call: TRBV5-4; j_call: TRBJ2-3; cdr3_length: 16; clone_size: -; cdr3_aa: CASSLGPLTSADTQYF; cdr3_nt: TGTGCCAGCAGCTTGGGCCCCCTCACTAGCGCAGATACGCAGTATTTT
d_call: -; v_call: TRBV30; j_call: TRBJ1-5; cdr3_length: 14; clone_size: -; cdr3_aa: CAWSSIKGNQPQHF; cdr3_nt: TGTGCCTGGAGTAGTATAAAGGGGAATCAGCCCCAGCATTTT
d_call: -; v_call: TRBV18; j_call: TRBJ1-4; cdr3_length: 14; clone_size: -; cdr3_aa: CASSPSPTGVELFF; cdr3_nt: TGTGCCAGCTCACCATCGCCGACAGGTGTCGAACTGTTTTTT
d_call: -; v_call: TRBV28; j_call: TRBJ1-5; cdr3_length: 16; clone_size: once; cdr3_aa: CASSPSQGAGNQPQHF; cdr3_nt: TGTGCCAGCAGTCCGTCTCAAGGGGCAGGCAATCAGCCCCAGCATTTT
d_call: TRBD2; v_call: TRBV7-3; j_call: TRBJ2-1; cdr3_length: 17; clone_size: once; cdr3_aa: CASSYGPRTSGNNEQFF; cdr3_nt: TGTGCCAGCAGCTACGGTCCCCGGACTAGCGGGAACAATGAGCAGTTCTTC
d_call: -; v_call: TRBV11-2; j_call: TRBJ2-1; cdr3_length: 12; clone_size: -; cdr3_aa: CASSLDFDEQFF; cdr3_nt: TGTGCCAGCAGCTTAGATTTCGATGAGCAGTTCTTC
d_call: TRBD2; v_call: TRBV4-1; j_call: TRBJ2-1; cdr3_length: 17; clone_size: -; cdr3_aa: CASSQDPSGTSYNEQFF; cdr3_nt: TGCGCCAGCAGCCAAGATCCTAGCGGGACGTCCTACAATGAGCAGTTCTTC
d_call: -; v_call: TRBV14; j_call: TRBJ1-2; cdr3_length: 13; clone_size: -; cdr3_aa: CASSQDRGIGYTF; cdr3_nt: TGTGCCAGCAGCCAAGATCGAGGGATTGGCTACACCTTC
d_call: -; v_call: TRBV28; j_call: TRBJ1-1; cdr3_length: 12; clone_size: -; cdr3_aa: CASSSGAPEAFF; cdr3_nt: TGTGCCAGCAGTAGCGGGGCTCCTGAAGCTTTCTTT
d_call: TRBD2; v_call: TRBV9; j_call: TRBJ2-3; cdr3_length: 17; clone_size: -; cdr3_aa: CASSVGVLASNTDTQYF; cdr3_nt: TGTGCCAGCAGCGTAGGAGTACTAGCGAGCAACACAGATACGCAGTATTTT
d_call: TRBD2; v_call: TRBV2; j_call: TRBJ2-5; cdr3_length: 13; clone_size: few; cdr3_aa: CASVAGEVETQYF; cdr3_nt: TGTGCCAGCGTAGCGGGAGAGGTAGAGACCCAGTACTTC
d_call: -; v_call: TRBV18; j_call: TRBJ2-5; cdr3_length: 14; clone_size: -; cdr3_aa: CASSPAGYQETQYF; cdr3_nt: TGTGCCAGCTCACCGGCGGGGTACCAAGAGACCCAGTACTTC
d_call: -; v_call: TRBV7-6; j_call: TRBJ1-5; cdr3_length: 16; clone_size: once; cdr3_aa: CASSLGGLYSNQPQHF; cdr3_nt: TGTGCCAGCAGCTTGGGGGGACTCTATAGCAATCAGCCCCAGCATTTT
d_call: -; v_call: TRBV18; j_call: TRBJ2-1; cdr3_length: 17; clone_size: -; cdr3_aa: CASSETARDTSNNEQFF; cdr3_nt: TGTGCCAGCTCCGAAACCGCCCGGGACACGTCTAACAATGAGCAGTTCTTC
d_call: -; v_call: TRBV7-9; j_call: TRBJ2-1; cdr3_length: 11; clone_size: -; cdr3_aa: CASSYYNEQFF; cdr3_nt: TGTGCCAGCAGTTACTACAATGAGCAGTTCTTC
d_call: TRBD1; v_call: TRBV19; j_call: TRBJ1-1; cdr3_length: 14; clone_size: few; cdr3_aa: CASSLTGLNTEAFF; cdr3_nt: TGTGCCAGTAGTTTGACAGGGCTGAACACTGAAGCTTTCTTT
d_call: -; v_call: TRBV28; j_call: TRBJ1-4; cdr3_length: 16; clone_size: -; cdr3_aa: CASSFRGLGGSEKLFF; cdr3_nt: TGTGCCAGCAGTTTTCGAGGTCTTGGAGGTAGTGAAAAACTGTTTTTT
d_call: -; v_call: TRBV15; j_call: TRBJ1-2; cdr3_length: 14; clone_size: -; cdr3_aa: CATSRDGAVYGYTF; cdr3_nt: TGTGCCACCAGCAGAGATGGGGCGGTCTATGGCTACACCTTC
d_call: TRBD2; v_call: TRBV13; j_call: TRBJ2-3; cdr3_length: 20; clone_size: -; cdr3_aa: CASSLALVTSGTSSTDTQYF; cdr3_nt: TGTGCCAGCAGCTTGGCCCTCGTGACTAGCGGTACTTCTAGCACAGATACGCAGTATTTT
d_call: -; v_call: TRBV9; j_call: TRBJ2-2; cdr3_length: 16; clone_size: -; cdr3_aa: CASSLTTQGNTGELFF; cdr3_nt: TGTGCCAGCAGCCTAACGACACAGGGGAACACCGGGGAGCTGTTTTTT
d_call: -; v_call: TRBV5-1; j_call: TRBJ1-1; cdr3_length: 15; clone_size: -; cdr3_aa: CASSRGFGENTEAFF; cdr3_nt: TGCGCCAGCAGCAGGGGGTTCGGGGAGAACACTGAAGCTTTCTTT
d_call: -; v_call: TRBV7-8; j_call: TRBJ2-7; cdr3_length: 16; clone_size: -; cdr3_aa: CASSLGRRGLEVEQYF; cdr3_nt: TGTGCCAGCAGCTTAGGGCGGAGGGGCTTAGAGGTCGAGCAGTACTTC
d_call: TRBD2; v_call: TRBV28; j_call: TRBJ2-1; cdr3_length: 17; clone_size: -; cdr3_aa: CASSGVLGGSNTDEQFF; cdr3_nt: TGTGCCAGCAGTGGGGTTCTGGGCGGGAGTAATACGGATGAGCAGTTCTTC
d_call: TRBD2; v_call: TRBV5-1; j_call: TRBJ2-3; cdr3_length: 17; clone_size: -; cdr3_aa: CASSRGLAGDSTDTQYF; cdr3_nt: TGCGCCAGCAGCCGCGGACTAGCGGGAGATAGCACAGATACGCAGTATTTT
d_call: TRBD2; v_call: TRBV5-4; j_call: TRBJ2-2; cdr3_length: 16; clone_size: once; cdr3_aa: CASSLWGSGSGGELFF; cdr3_nt: TGTGCCAGCAGCTTGTGGGGTAGCGGGAGTGGCGGGGAGCTGTTTTTT
d_call: -; v_call: TRBV7-2; j_call: TRBJ2-1; cdr3_length: 14; clone_size: -; cdr3_aa: CASSLPGAGNEQFF; cdr3_nt: TGTGCCAGCAGCTTACCAGGGGCTGGCAATGAGCAGTTCTTC
d_call: -; v_call: TRBV6-5; j_call: TRBJ1-2; cdr3_length: 15; clone_size: -; cdr3_aa: CASSYSRGFGYGYTF; cdr3_nt: TGTGCCAGCAGTTACTCGAGAGGGTTCGGCTATGGCTACACCTTC
d_call: TRBD1; v_call: TRBV28; j_call: TRBJ1-4; cdr3_length: 13; clone_size: -; cdr3_aa: CASSGGGGRELFF; cdr3_nt: TGTGCCAGCAGTGGAGGAGGGGGCAGGGAACTGTTTTTT
d_call: -; v_call: TRBV2; j_call: TRBJ1-1; cdr3_length: 14; clone_size: -; cdr3_aa: CASIATWGLREAFF; cdr3_nt: TGTGCCAGCATAGCCACGTGGGGGCTCCGTGAAGCTTTCTTT
d_call: -; v_call: TRBV15; j_call: TRBJ1-3; cdr3_length: 14; clone_size: -; cdr3_aa: CATSRAGVGNTIYF; cdr3_nt: TGTGCCACCAGCAGAGCCGGGGTTGGAAACACCATATATTTT
d_call: -; v_call: TRBV14; j_call: TRBJ2-2; cdr3_length: 14; clone_size: -; cdr3_aa: CASSQGVLTGELFF; cdr3_nt: TGTGCCAGCAGCCAAGGCGTCCTCACCGGGGAGCTGTTTTTT
d_call: -; v_call: TRBV5-1; j_call: TRBJ1-3; cdr3_length: 16; clone_size: -; cdr3_aa: CASSLADSRSGNTIYF; cdr3_nt: TGCGCCAGCAGCTTGGCCGACAGTCGCTCTGGAAACACCATATATTTT
d_call: -; v_call: TRBV4-1; j_call: TRBJ2-3; cdr3_length: 14; clone_size: -; cdr3_aa: CASSQPRRADTQYF; cdr3_nt: TGCGCCAGCAGCCAACCGCGACGGGCAGATACGCAGTATTTT
d_call: TRBD2; v_call: TRBV9; j_call: TRBJ2-3; cdr3_length: 15; clone_size: few; cdr3_aa: CASSVVAGGTDTQYF; cdr3_nt: TGTGCCAGCAGCGTAGTCGCGGGAGGCACAGATACGCAGTATTTT
d_call: TRBD2; v_call: TRBV5-4; j_call: TRBJ2-7; cdr3_length: 16; clone_size: -; cdr3_aa: CASSVGGGRSSYEQYF; cdr3_nt: TGTGCCAGCAGCGTAGGTGGCGGGAGGAGCTCCTACGAGCAGTACTTC
d_call: -; v_call: TRBV6-5; j_call: TRBJ2-7; cdr3_length: 12; clone_size: -; cdr3_aa: CASSSDTYEQYF; cdr3_nt: TGTGCCAGCAGTTCCGACACCTACGAGCAGTACTTC
d_call: TRBD2; v_call: TRBV4-2; j_call: TRBJ2-4; cdr3_length: 17; clone_size: -; cdr3_aa: CASSQATSGRAKNIQYF; cdr3_nt: TGTGCCAGCAGCCAAGCAACTAGCGGGAGGGCCAAAAACATTCAGTACTTC
d_call: -; v_call: TRBV13; j_call: TRBJ2-3; cdr3_length: 13; clone_size: -; cdr3_aa: CASSLTSTDTQYF; cdr3_nt: TGTGCCAGCAGCCTTACTAGCACAGATACGCAGTATTTT
d_call: -; v_call: TRBV6-5; j_call: TRBJ1-5; cdr3_length: 13; clone_size: -; cdr3_aa: CASRPGQNWAQHF; cdr3_nt: TGTGCCAGCAGACCAGGACAAAACTGGGCCCAGCATTTT
d_call: -; v_call: TRBV18; j_call: TRBJ2-3; cdr3_length: 14; clone_size: -; cdr3_aa: CASSLTGMADTQYF; cdr3_nt: TGTGCCAGCTCACTCACAGGGATGGCAGATACGCAGTATTTT
d_call: TRBD1; v_call: TRBV5-1; j_call: TRBJ1-3; cdr3_length: 16; clone_size: -; cdr3_aa: CASRNQPTGDGNTIYF; cdr3_nt: TGCGCCAGCAGAAATCAACCGACAGGGGATGGAAACACCATATATTTT
d_call: -; v_call: TRBV18; j_call: TRBJ1-1; cdr3_length: 13; clone_size: once; cdr3_aa: CASSPGGNTEAFF; cdr3_nt: TGTGCCAGCTCACCTGGAGGGAACACTGAAGCTTTCTTT
d_call: TRBD2; v_call: TRBV6-5; j_call: TRBJ2-4; cdr3_length: 15; clone_size: -; cdr3_aa: CASSPRLAGGNIQYF; cdr3_nt: TGTGCCAGCAGCCCCCGACTAGCGGGAGGAAACATTCAGTACTTC
d_call: -; v_call: TRBV9; j_call: TRBJ2-3; cdr3_length: 13; clone_size: once; cdr3_aa: CASSSASTDTQYF; cdr3_nt: TGTGCCAGCAGCTCCGCGAGCACAGATACGCAGTATTTT